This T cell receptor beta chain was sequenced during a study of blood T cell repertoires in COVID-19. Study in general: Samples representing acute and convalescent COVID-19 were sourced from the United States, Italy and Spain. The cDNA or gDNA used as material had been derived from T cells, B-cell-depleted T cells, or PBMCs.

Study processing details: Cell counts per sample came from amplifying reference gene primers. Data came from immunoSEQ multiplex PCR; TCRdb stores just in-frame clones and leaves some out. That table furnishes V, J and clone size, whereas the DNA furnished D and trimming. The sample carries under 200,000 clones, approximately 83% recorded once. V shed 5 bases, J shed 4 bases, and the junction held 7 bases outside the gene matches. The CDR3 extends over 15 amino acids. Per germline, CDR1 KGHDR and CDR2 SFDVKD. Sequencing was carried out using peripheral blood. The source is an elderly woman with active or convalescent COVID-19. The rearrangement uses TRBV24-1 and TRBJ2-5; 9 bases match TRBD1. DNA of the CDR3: TGTGCCACCAGTGTGGGGACAGGGAGTCCAGAGACCCAGTACTTC. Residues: CATSVGTGSPETQYF.